The 25 T cell receptor beta chains reported below all come from one sample, sequenced in a study of PD-1 blockade in classical Hodgkin lymphoma. Time point meaning: cycle 4 day 1 (C4D1), after 5 to 7 weeks of nivolumab. In every patient, relapse followed autologous stem cell transplantation, while exposure to brentuximab vedotin differed. The protocol was immunoSEQ multiplex PCR, while the TCRdb copy is restricted to in-frame clones and leaves out a portion. This repertoire shows about 90,000 clones, about nine tenths found once; its top ten account for roughly 3%. This specimen was peripheral blood mononuclear cells (PBMCs), taken before the fourth cycle of nivolumab. The source is a human donor with classical Hodgkin lymphoma.

This sequence joins TRBV23-1 and TRBJ2-3; TRBD2 agrees at 8 bases. TRBV23-1 is an open reading frame, and its role is uncertain. V was clipped by 8 bases and J by 3 bases; unmatched bases: 10. The CDR3 is made up of 15 amino acids. The CDR3 protein is CASFSGTSWTDTQYF. The CDR3 coding sequence is TGCGCCAGCTTCTCCGGGACTAGTTGGACAGATACGCAGTATTTT.

The gene calls are TRBV5-4 and TRBJ2-3; D possibly uses TRBD1 or TRBD2 (5 bases each). The CDR3 covers 17 residues. Trimming removed 2 bases at V and 1 base at J, with 17 bases between. CDR1 is SGHNT and CDR2 is YYREEE in the germline V gene (reference sequence). Written as DNA, the CDR3 is TGTGCCAGCAGCTTATTTCGAGGGGCCCGCGGCACAGATACGCAGTATTTT. Its translation: CASSLFRGARGTDTQYF.

This clone was picked up one time. Germline is not matched at one junction end, which may reflect a read error. The genes are TRBV6-6 and TRBJ2-5, with unresolved D. This CDR3 is built from 15 residues. Per germline, CDR1 MNHNY and CDR2 SVGAGI (reference sequence). The CDR3 loop is CASSTNRPSQGTQYF. CDR3 in DNA: TGTGCCAGCAGTACAAATAGACCGAGTCAAGGGACCCAGTACTTC.

The genes are TRBV7-8 and TRBJ2-1; D is undetermined. Germline V CDR1 and CDR2: SGHVS, FQNEAQ. Deletions cut 5 bases from V and 5 bases from J, with 25 bases between. The CDR3 is 18 residues long. CDR3 region: CASSLKPHSWNDHNEQFF. CDR3 in DNA: TGTGCCAGCAGCCTCAAACCGCACTCCTGGAACGATCACAATGAGCAGTTCTTC.

This chain links TRBV28 with TRBJ2-3, with D perhaps TRBD2 (6 bases). The germline V and J ends were trimmed by 3 bases and 0 bases, with 22 bases remaining between them. Germline V gene sequence: CDR1 MDHEN, CDR2 SYDVKM. The CDR3 has 19 amino acids. The CDR3 loop is CASSFALRTPGGSTDTQYF. In DNA form, the CDR3 reads TGTGCCAGCAGTTTTGCCCTTCGCACGCCCGGGGGTAGCACAGATACGCAGTATTTT.

J is TRBJ2-3 and V is TRBV19; 7 nucleotides line up with TRBD1. J gave up 1 base and V 8 bases, and 6 bases lay outside the gene matches. Germline CDR1 LNHDA, CDR2 SQIVND (reference sequence). CDR3 length: 14 amino acids. In DNA form, the CDR3 reads TGTGCCAGTCGGACAGGTTCGGGCACAGATACGCAGTATTTT. Translation gives CASRTGSGTDTQYF.

The V call is TRBV29-1, the J call TRBJ1-2; possible D gene TRBD1, 5 bases. CDR1 is SQVTM and CDR2 is ANQGSEA in the germline V gene. V lost 2 bases and J lost 3, with 16 bases in between. The CDR3 totals 15 residues. CDR3 protein: CSVEPRPRGDYGYTF. CDR3 nucleotides: TGCAGCGTTGAACCCCGCCCCCGAGGGGACTATGGCTACACCTTC.

This sequence joins TRBV2 and TRBJ2-7; 11 positions agree with TRBD2. V dropped 4 bases and J dropped 0; count of bases not matched to a gene: 5. There are 16 residues in the CDR3. Per the germline V gene, CDR1 is SNHLY and CDR2 is FYNNEI. The CDR3 loop reads CASSGGLAASSYEQYF. The CDR3 coding sequence is TGTGCCAGCAGTGGGGGACTAGCGGCTTCCTCCTACGAGCAGTACTTC.

The chain joins TRBV28 to TRBJ2-1; TRBD1 aligns across 9 bases. The V gene end was trimmed by 8 bases and the J gene end by 8 bases; junction bases not matched to a gene: 10. The CDR3 totals 14 residues. Germline lookup yields CDR1 MDHEN and CDR2 SYDVKM. The CDR3 region is CASLGDRDRHEQFF. CDR3 DNA sequence: TGTGCCAGCTTAGGGGACAGGGACCGGCATGAGCAGTTCTTC.

The chain employs TRBV7-9 and TRBJ2-7, with 9 bases matching TRBD1. V was pared by 3 bases and J by 5 bases, with 11 bases of the junction left unmatched. Germline values: CDR1 SEHNR, CDR2 FQNEAQ (reference sequence). The length of the CDR3 is 16 residues. The CDR3 loop reads CASSFGLGTGHHEQYF. CDR3 coding DNA: TGTGCCAGCAGCTTCGGACTCGGGACAGGGCACCACGAGCAGTACTTC.

The chain is built from TRBV5-6 and TRBJ2-7; possibly TRBD2 for D (7 bases). CDR1 and CDR2 (germline): SGHDT, YYEEEE. Trimming took 0 bases from V and 0 from J, leaving 10 bases between them. CDR3 size: 15 residues. CDR3 in amino acids: CASSLDGGRSYEQYF. In nucleotides, the CDR3 is TGTGCCAGCAGCTTGGACGGGGGGCGCTCCTACGAGCAGTACTTC. Based on the CDR3 plus reference TRBV5-6 and TRBJ2-7, the full variable domain is DAGVTQSPTHLIKTRGQQVTLRCSPKSGHDTVSWYQQALGQGPQFIFQYYEEEERQRGNFPDRFSGHQFPNYSSELNVNALLLGDSALYLCASSLDGGRSYEQYFGPGTRLTVT.

The rearrangement joins TRBV11-2 to TRBJ1-2; 7 positions match TRBD1. Trimming removed 5 bases from V and 5 bases from J; junction bases left unmatched: 17. Germline loops: CDR1 SGHAT, CDR2 FQNNGV. The CDR3 sequence is 17 residues long. Written as DNA, the CDR3 is TGTGCCAGCAGCGCTGCCTGGAGGGACAGCCCACCTTATGGCTACACCTTC. This codes for CASSAAWRDSPPYGYTF.

This clone appeared once. This chain connects TRBV29-1 to TRBJ2-3; D call uncertain. V was clipped by 8 bases and J by 4 bases, with 10 bases between them. Germline-derived CDR1 and CDR2 are SQVTM and ANQGSEA. CDR3 size: 11 residues. The CDR3 loop is CSFPSADTQYF. The CDR3 nucleotides read TGCAGCTTCCCTTCGGCAGATACGCAGTATTTT.

V is TRBV23-1 and J is TRBJ2-7, with D perhaps assigned TRBD1 or TRBD2 (5 bases each). TRBV23-1 is noted as an ORF with a role that remains uncertain. CDR3 length: 15 amino acids. The V gene lost 4 bases and the J gene lost 2 bases, with 15 bases spanning the gap. CDR3 sequence reads: CASSRGALLTYEQYF. Here the CDR3 DNA reads TGCGCCAGCAGTCGAGGGGCCCTCTTGACCTACGAGCAGTACTTC.

This chain uses TRBV7-9 with TRBJ1-6; TRBD1 agrees at 7 bases. CDR3 length equals 16 residues. The germline V gene has CDR1 SEHNR and CDR2 FQNEAQ (reference sequence). V trimming: 3 bases; J trimming: 4 bases; junction bases outside the gene matches: 6. The CDR3 region is CASSFDRDVYNSPLHF. The DNA of the CDR3 is TGTGCCAGCAGCTTCGACAGGGACGTATATAATTCACCCCTCCACTTT.

This chain links TRBV7-8 with TRBJ2-2; D is perhaps TRBD2 (5 bases). V dropped 2 bases and J dropped 3 bases, with 7 bases sitting between them. CDR3 length: 14 amino acids. In germline, CDR1 is SGHVS, CDR2 FQNEAQ. The CDR3 DNA reads as TGTGCCAGCAGCTTACGTAGCGACACCGGGGAGCTGTTTTTT. Its protein product is CASSLRSDTGELFF.

The chain combines TRBV4-2 with TRBJ2-5; 9 nucleotides agree with TRBD1. This CDR3 region has 14 residues. V lost 5 bases to trimming and J lost 5 bases; unmatched junction nucleotides: 6. Germline assignment: CDR1 LGHNA and CDR2 YNFKEQ. The CDR3 protein is CASSSIDRGETQYF. The DNA for the CDR3 is TGTGCCAGCAGCTCTATCGACAGGGGGGAGACCCAGTACTTC.

This clone was recorded a few times. This chain uses TRBV13 with TRBJ1-2, with a tentative D call TRBD1 (6 bases). CDR1 and CDR2 from the germline V gene are PRHDT and FYEKMQ (reference sequence). The germline V and J ends were trimmed by 4 bases and 1 base, with 16 bases remaining between them. The CDR3 covers 16 residues. The CDR3 sequence: CASSSYRDTYNYGYTF. The CDR3 DNA sequence: TGTGCCAGCAGCTCGTACCGGGACACTTATAACTATGGCTACACCTTC. Using reference TRBV13 and TRBJ1-2 for the parts outside the CDR3, the full variable domain is AAGVIQSPRHLIKEKRETATLKCYPIPRHDTVYWYQQGPGQDPQFLISFYEKMQSDKGSIPDRFSAQQFSDYHSELNMSSLELGDSALYFCASSSYRDTYNYGYTFGSGTRLTVV.

The chain joins TRBV7-2 to TRBJ2-7, with D tentatively TRBD2 (6 bases). V shed 1 base and J shed 10 bases, with 14 bases lying between them. In germline, CDR1 is SGHTA, CDR2 FQGNSA. The CDR3 length is 13 residues. CDR3 sequence: CASSLEGLRLQYF. The CDR3 DNA follows: TGTGCCAGCAGCTTAGAGGGACTCCGTTTACAGTACTTC.

Only one count was recorded for this clone. The chain links TRBV5-8 to TRBJ2-3; D is possibly TRBD2 (6 bases). Trimming took off 4 bases at V and 8 bases at J, with 11 bases between the two ends. CDR3 length equals 12 residues. CDR1 SGHTS and CDR2 YDEGEE come from the germline V gene. The DNA for the CDR3 is TGTGCCAGCAGCCACCGGGAGTCTACGCAGTATTTT. Amino acid sequence: CASSHRESTQYF.

This sequence joins TRBV6-6 and TRBJ2-3; 8 nucleotides line up with TRBD1. Germline V lookup: CDR1 MNHNY, CDR2 SVGAGI (reference sequence). The CDR3 totals 14 residues. The J segment lost 2 bases and the V segment lost 4 bases, leaving 2 bases of the junction unmatched. The CDR3 bases are TGTGCCAGCAGTTCAGGGGGCCCCACAGATACGCAGTATTTT. Amino acids: CASSSGGPTDTQYF.

The chain recombines TRBV19 with TRBJ1-1; tentatively, D is TRBD1 (5 bases). V lost 6 bases and J 4 bases, leaving 18 bases between the germline ends. The CDR3 has 15 residues. Looked up from germline, CDR1 is LNHDA and CDR2 is SQIVND (reference sequence). The CDR3 here is CASSRTLRRSTEAFF. The CDR3 region has the DNA TGTGCCAGTAGCCGGACACTGCGTAGAAGCACTGAAGCTTTCTTT. The complete variable domain, with remaining parts taken from reference TRBV19 and TRBJ1-1, reads DGGITQSPKYLFRKEGQNVTLSCEQNLNHDAMYWYRQDPGQGLRLIYYSQIVNDFQKGDIAEGYSVSREKKESFPLTVTSAQKNPTAFYLCASSRTLRRSTEAFFGQGTRLTVV.

The CDR3 loop reads CASSVDTGPYGYTF. CDR3 in DNA: TGTGCCAGCAGCGTAGACACAGGGCCCTATGGCTACACCTTC. This rearrangement joins TRBV9 to TRBJ1-2; the D gene is possibly TRBD1 (6 bases). With 0 bases removed from V and 4 bases from J, the gap between germline ends came to 10 bases. The CDR3 has 14 amino acids. Per germline, CDR1 SGDLS and CDR2 YYNGEE.

This chain joins TRBV5-6 and TRBJ1-2; maybe TRBD1 (5 bases). CDR1 SGHDT and CDR2 YYEEEE come from the germline V gene. This CDR3 is 17 amino acids long. Trimming took off 0 bases at V and 2 bases at J, with 17 bases between the two ends. CDR3 coding DNA: TGTGCCAGCAGCTTGGGGGGCAGGGTAGGAAAAAACTATGGCTACACCTTC. As protein: CASSLGGRVGKNYGYTF.

The genes are TRBV30 and TRBJ1-4; D is undetermined. The CDR3 is 12 residues long. The V end lost 4 bases, the J end lost 7 bases, and 10 bases lay between the germline ends. Germline assignment: CDR1 GTSNPN and CDR2 SVGIG (reference sequence). The CDR3 DNA follows: TGTGCCTGGACCCAGGCAGGTGAAAAACTGTTTTTT. Translation: CAWTQAGEKLFF.